The 17 T cell receptor beta chains presented below share a single source sample, sequenced in a study of tumor and adjacent non-tumor tissue in lung cancer. The template was RNA from unsorted bulk tissue. A modified ARM-PCR protocol with three rounds of nested PCR amplified TCRbeta. TCRdb re-called the multiplex PCR reads through MiXCR, storing one row per CDR3 protein. The sample carries just over 200,000 distinct CDR3 sequences, about 76% recorded once. Specimen: lung tumor tissue. The receptor source for this set is a man between 60 and 70 years old with non-small cell lung cancer.

As to this clonotype: This may be a read error, as it is one base from a much larger clone. This chain joins TRBV5-6 and TRBJ1-4; TRBD1 matches at 8 bases. Germline V gene lookup returns CDR1 SGHDT and CDR2 YYEEEE. This CDR3 is built from 15 residues. The CDR3 loop reads CASSAQGETNERLFF. The CDR3 nucleotides are TGTGCCAGCAGCGCACAGGGGGAGACTAATGAAAGACTGTTTTTT.

Regarding this clonotype: One end of the junction is discordant with germline, which a read error may explain. The chain couples TRBV6-1 to TRBJ2-7; 7 bases match TRBD1. Germline CDR1 MNHNS, CDR2 SASEGT. The CDR3 consists of 13 residues. The CDR3 spells CASSLEGGFEHYF. DNA of the CDR3: TGTGCCAGCAGCCTCGAAGGGGGCTTCGAGCACTACTTC.

On this clonotype itself: One junction end does not reproduce the germline sequence, and a read error may be involved. The chain is built from TRBV7-9 and TRBJ1-1; unclear D gene. Looked up from germline, CDR1 is SEHNR and CDR2 is FQNEAQ (reference sequence). The CDR3 extends over 14 amino acids. CDR3 residues: CASSDNNMNTEAFF. The CDR3 nucleotides are TGTGCTAGCAGCGATAACAATATGAACACTGAAGCTTTCTTT.

Details on this clonotype: A much bigger clone sits one base away, suggesting this may be a read error. The gene calls are TRBV11-3 and TRBJ2-5; 8 bases agree with TRBD1. CDR3 size: 15 residues. Germline lookup yields CDR1 SGHNT and CDR2 YENEEA. The CDR3 reads CASSRQDRGGETQHF. CDR3 sequence (DNA): TGTGCCAGCAGCCGCCAAGACAGGGGCGGAGAGACCCAGCACTTC. The full variable domain, in which reference TRBV11-3 and TRBJ2-5 provide the parts outside the CDR3, is EAGVVQSPRYKIIEKKQPVAFWCNPISGHNTLYWYLQNLGQGPELLIRYENEEAVDDSQLPKDRFSAERLKGVDSTLKIQPAELGDSAVYLCASSRQDRGGETQHFGPGTRLLVL.

This clonotype has ten or more counts. This may be a read error, as it is one base from a much larger clone. The CDR3 end shows no conserved phenylalanine or tryptophan, and so a read error is likely. This sequence joins TRBV11-1 and TRBJ1-1, with 8 bases fitting TRBD1. The CDR3 length is 13 residues. The germline V gene encodes CDR1 SGHAT and CDR2 FQDESV (reference sequence). After removal of 7 bases from V and 5 bases from J, the junction contained 6 bases not matched to a gene. CDR3 sequence (DNA): TGTGCCAGCACCAGGGACAGGCAGACTGAAGCTTTCCTT. The encoded protein is CASTRDRQTEAFL.

This clonotype was seen ten or more times. V gene TRBV20-1 combines with J gene TRBJ1-2; D gene ambiguous. V was cut by 3 bases and J by 5 bases, with 28 bases left in between. The germline CDR1 and CDR2 sequences are DFQATT and SNEGSKA (reference sequence). There are 18 residues in the CDR3. CDR3 nucleotides: TGCAGTGCTAGGTCCCTGATTTTAAAGACCCTCGAGAGGTATGGCTACACCTTC. It translates to CSARSLILKTLERYGYTF.

Concerning this clonotype: Because it lacks the conserved phenylalanine or tryptophan at the end, this CDR3 is likely a read error. CDR3 residues: CASSSRIAGSVYEQYI. CDR3 DNA sequence: TGTGCCAGCAGCTCGAGGATAGCAGGGAGTGTCTACGAGCAGTACATC. The V call is TRBV11-2, the J call TRBJ2-7; D may match TRBD1 or TRBD2 (5 bases each). Trimming took off 4 bases at V and 3 bases at J, with 19 bases between the two ends. From germline, CDR1 is SGHAT and CDR2 FQNNGV. CDR3 length equals 16 residues.

Remarks on this clonotype: Sequence at one end of the junction differs from germline and may be a read error. The gene calls are TRBV5-4 and TRBJ1-1; no clear D. The CDR3 is 13 residues long. CDR1 is SGHNT, CDR2 YYREEE, per germline (reference sequence). CDR3 nucleotide sequence: TGTGCTAGCAACTTGCCCGGGGTACCAGAAGCTTTCTTT. This encodes CASNLPGVPEAFF.

This clonotype was recorded once. Just one base apart from a much larger clone, this may be a read error. The chain links TRBV10-1 to TRBJ2-5, with unresolved D. CDR1 WNHNN and CDR2 SYGVQD come from the germline V gene (reference sequence). CDR3 length: 15 amino acids. Trimming left V 4 bases short and J 2 bases short, with 14 bases between. The CDR3 reads CASSAYAGVQETQYF. CDR3 nucleotides: TGCGCCAGCAGTGCGTATGCCGGAGTACAAGAGACCCAGTACTTC.

On this clonotype itself: The missing conserved phenylalanine or tryptophan at the end of this CDR3 makes a read error likely. The V and J genes are TRBV11-3 and TRBJ1-2; maybe TRBD1 (5 bases). Germline CDR1 and CDR2: SGHNT and YENEEA. Trimming cost V 5 bases and J 0 bases, with 16 bases left between them. This CDR3 spans 16 amino acids. The CDR3 is CASSPGTTASNYGYTI. In nucleotides, the CDR3 is TGTGCCAGCAGCCCCGGGACCACCGCTTCTAACTATGGCTACACCATC.

Regarding this clonotype: Relative to the germline gene, one junction end is altered; a read error may explain this. V gene TRBV11-3 combines with J gene TRBJ2-5, with 9 bases aligning to TRBD1. This CDR3 contains 16 residues. CDR1 is SGHNT and CDR2 is YENEEA in the germline V gene. This chain's CDR3 is CASSWSTGGGGETQHF. In DNA, the CDR3 is TGCGCCAGCAGCTGGTCGACAGGGGGTGGAGGAGAGACCCAGCACTTC.

Details on this clonotype: A much larger clone differs from this one at a single base, so this may be a read error. The chain is built from TRBV20-1 and TRBJ2-7; D is possibly TRBD1 or TRBD2 (5 bases each). The CDR3 runs 14 residues. The V end lost 8 bases, the J end lost 3 bases, and 20 bases lay between the germline ends. Germline V gene sequence: CDR1 DFQATT, CDR2 SNEGSKA (reference sequence). CDR3 coding DNA: TGCAGTATGATTCCCGGGACCAATTACTACGAGCAGTACTTC. Its protein product is CSMIPGTNYYEQYF.

With respect to this clonotype: This may be a read error, as it is one base from a much larger clone. In DNA form, the CDR3 reads TGTGCCAGCAGCATAGGCGCGAACACTGAAGCTTTCTTT. Translation gives CASSIGANTEAFF. V and J are TRBV5-6 and TRBJ1-1; D not certain. With 4 bases removed from V and 1 base from J, the gap between germline ends came to 8 bases. Germline-derived CDR1 and CDR2 are SGHDT and YYEEEE. There are 13 residues in the CDR3.

The gene calls are TRBV6-4 and TRBJ2-1; 10 positions match TRBD2. The V gene end was trimmed by 3 bases and the J gene end by 7 bases; junction bases not matched to a gene: 6. This CDR3 contains 15 residues. CDR1 is MRHNA, CDR2 SNTAGT, per germline. Here the CDR3 reads CASSETSGKSNEQFF. CDR3 coding DNA: TGTGCCAGCAGTGAAACTAGCGGGAAGAGTAATGAGCAGTTCTTC.

In regard to this clonotype: The CDR3 end shows no conserved phenylalanine or tryptophan, and so a read error is likely. J is TRBJ2-7 and V is TRBV29-1; perhaps TRBD1 as D (5 bases). CDR3 length equals 13 residues. CDR1 and CDR2 from the germline V gene are SQVTM and ANQGSEA. V gave up 4 bases and J gave up 6 bases, with 16 bases separating them. CDR3 loop: CSVVGWGTGEQYS. The CDR3 DNA is TGCAGCGTTGTAGGTTGGGGAACAGGCGAGCAGTACTCC.

This clonotype has only a few counts. The chain is built from TRBV4-1 and TRBJ2-7, with D unclear. The germline CDR1 and CDR2 sequences are MGHRA and YSYEKL. The V gene lost 4 bases and the J gene lost 4 bases, with 11 bases spanning the gap. This CDR3 spans 13 amino acids. CDR3 in amino acids: CASSLGEEYEQYF. CDR3 coding DNA: TGCGCCAGCAGCCTCGGTGAGGAATACGAGCAGTACTTC.

V gene TRBV6-5 combines with J gene TRBJ1-5; 7 nucleotides match TRBD1. CDR1 and CDR2 from the germline V gene are MNHEY and SVGAGI. With V trimmed by 5 bases and J by 0 bases, 4 bases remained unmatched. This CDR3 is 15 amino acids long. The DNA for the CDR3 is TGTGCCAGCAGTCGGACAGGCGATAGCAATCAGCCCCAGCATTTT. This encodes CASSRTGDSNQPQHF.